The present T cell receptor (beta chain) was sequenced within a study of T-cell reconstitution after alpha-beta-depleted transplantation in children. This sample's TCRbeta library carried unique molecular identifier barcodes. TCRdb called the PCR reads again in MiXCR, with one record for every CDR3 protein. The sample lists approximately 980,000 distinct CDR3 sequences, under 30% occurring once. Trimming left V 6 bases short and J 2 bases short, with 14 bases between. The CDR3 runs to 15 residues. CDR1 is MNHEY and CDR2 is SVGEGT in the germline V gene. Study-level findings and limits: Fresh T-cell production supplied most of the T-cell counts and diversity seen one year after transplant. Several hundred expanded graft clones reportedly gave rise to the alpha-beta T cells present about two months after transplant.

The table lists this clonotype with a few counts. Antigen specificity is unknown. The sequencing here drew on PBMCs, mostly from graft donor cells, taken 360 days after TCRalphabeta/CD19-depleted stem cell transplant. The receptor was isolated from a boy under two years old who had a stem cell transplant for SCID, so the T cells may come from the graft donor. J is TRBJ2-1 and V is TRBV6-2 or TRBV6-3; D ambiguous. The CDR3 loop reads CASSLLEVPYNEQFF. The DNA for the CDR3 is TGTGCCAGCAGCCTTCTAGAAGTTCCCTACAATGAGCAGTTCTTC.